The 12 T cell receptor beta chains below come from one sample, sequenced in a study of blood T cell repertoires in COVID-19. Using immunoSEQ multiplex PCR, the repertoire was profiled, and TCRdb retains in-frame clones only, with some absent. The sample lists roughly 42,000 clones; around three quarters were seen once. Sequencing was carried out using peripheral blood. The receptors shown here come from a woman aged 80 or over with acute or convalescent COVID-19.

The chain joins TRBV19 to TRBJ2-3; unclear D gene. Germline V gene data show CDR1 as LNHDA and CDR2 as SQIVND (reference sequence). The V gene lost 7 bases and the J gene lost 1 base, with 6 bases spanning the gap. This CDR3 is 12 amino acids long. CDR3 bases: TGTGCCAGTAACTCCCGCACAGATACGCAGTATTTT. Amino acids: CASNSRTDTQYF.

This clone was recorded once. The chain has TRBV29-1 and TRBJ1-2; 7 positions match TRBD1. The germline gives CDR1 SQVTM, CDR2 ANQGSEA. The CDR3 has 11 residues. V dropped 3 bases and J dropped 8; count of bases not matched to a gene: 3. The CDR3, as DNA: TGCAGCGTTGAGTCAGGGGGAGGCTACACCTTC. Its translation: CSVESGGGYTF.

V usage is TRBV12-3 or TRBV12-4 and J usage is TRBJ2-3, with D possibly TRBD1 on 5 matching bases. The CDR3 sequence is 13 residues long. Trimming cost V 1 base and J 4 bases, with 6 bases left between them. The CDR3 reads CASSLGGSDTQYF. The CDR3 DNA is TGTGCCAGCAGTTTAGGGGGCTCAGATACGCAGTATTTT.

This chain joins TRBV2 and TRBJ1-5; D not certain. The length of the CDR3 is 13 residues. The V gene's germline CDR1 is SNHLY and CDR2 FYNNEI. V lost 2 bases and J 5 bases, leaving 7 bases between the germline ends. For the CDR3, the DNA is TGTGCCAGCAGTGAATTAAATTATCAGCCCCAGCATTTT. This translates into CASSELNYQPQHF.

CDR3 amino acids: CASSLGGSGRVETQYF. The CDR3 nucleotides are TGTGCCAGCAGCTTGGGGGGTAGCGGGAGGGTAGAGACCCAGTACTTC. The chain is built from TRBV5-5 and TRBJ2-5, with 11 bases that match TRBD2. The germline gives CDR1 SGHKS, CDR2 YYEKEE (reference sequence). V trimming: 0 bases; J trimming: 4 bases; junction bases outside the gene matches: 5. The CDR3 runs to 16 residues.

The rearrangement joins TRBV30 to TRBJ2-3; 7 bases match TRBD2. Trimming removed 2 bases from V and 5 bases from J; junction bases left unmatched: 10. In germline, CDR1 is GTSNPN, CDR2 SVGIG (reference sequence). CDR3 length equals 15 residues. In DNA, the CDR3 is TGTGCCTGGAGTACTGGGGGGGGATGGGGAGATACGCAGTATTTT. It translates to CAWSTGGGWGDTQYF.

The V gene is TRBV6-5, the J gene TRBJ2-3; D is unclear. The J call may be mistaken, given a closer DNA end match to TRBJ1-5. The germline V gene has CDR1 MNHEY and CDR2 SVGAGI. CDR3 size: 13 residues. CDR3 sequence reads: CASRGLITDTQHF. In DNA, the CDR3 is TGTGCCAGCAGAGGACTGATCACAGATACGCAGCATTTT.

The gene calls are TRBV6-5 and TRBJ2-7; 7 bases align to TRBD1. The CDR3 spans 14 residues. CDR1 is MNHEY, CDR2 SVGAGI, per germline. V trimming: 5 bases; J trimming: 0 bases; junction bases outside the gene matches: 4. The CDR3 bases are TGTGCCAGCAGTATGGACAGGAGCTCCTACGAGCAGTACTTC. Protein: CASSMDRSSYEQYF.

The chain employs TRBV5-1 and TRBJ2-7, with TRBD2 matching 14 bases. The CDR3 has 19 amino acids. Germline V gene data show CDR1 as SGHRS and CDR2 as YFSETQ. J was trimmed by 1 base and V by 5 bases; bases with no gene match: 14. The CDR3 spells CASSFRPTSGRAGSYEQYF. The DNA of the CDR3 is TGCGCCAGCAGTTTCCGCCCGACTAGCGGGAGGGCCGGGTCCTACGAGCAGTACTTC.

This clone has just a few counts. The CDR3 reads CASRLISPVERCSYNEQFF. CDR3 sequence (DNA): TGTGCAAGTCGCTTAATTTCCCCCGTAGAGCGGTGCTCCTACAATGAGCAGTTCTTC. The chain couples TRBV12-2 to TRBJ2-1; the table's TRBD2 call for D was not verified on the DNA. TRBV12-2 is annotated as a pseudogene. CDR3 length equals 19 residues.

CDR3 region: CASRTKGNQPQHF. The DNA of the CDR3 is TGTGCCAGCAGAACCAAGGGGAATCAGCCCCAGCATTTT. The chain uses TRBV6-5 and TRBJ1-5; TRBD1 is a possible D gene (5 bases). Germline loops: CDR1 MNHEY, CDR2 SVGAGI. V lost 6 bases to trimming and J lost 4 bases, with 10 bases between them. The CDR3 has 13 amino acids.

A few counts support this clone. This chain joins TRBV11-2 and TRBJ2-7; D is possibly TRBD1 (5 bases). The CDR3 loop spans 12 amino acids. V was cut by 8 bases and J by 3 bases, with 11 bases left in between. Looked up from germline, CDR1 is SGHAT and CDR2 is FQNNGV. The CDR3: CASGTGRYEQYF. The CDR3 nucleotides read TGTGCCAGCGGAACAGGCCGCTACGAGCAGTACTTC.